Below, 25 T cell receptor beta chains from the same sample are listed, as sequenced in a study of regulatory T cells in long-lasting Graves disease. Combining iRepertoire HTBI primers with Arm-PCR of CDR3 regions, the authors built TCR beta libraries. From the multiplex PCR reads, TCRdb called clonotypes with MiXCR, one entry per CDR3 protein. The table lists about 400,000 distinct CDR3 sequences, around 20% of them singletons. Time point reported: persistent/refractory GD, antithyroid drugs over 5 years with positive TRAb. PBMC RNA was the source of the TCR library. The sample consisted of peripheral blood mononuclear cells (PBMCs), taken when the disease was refractory, from a patient treated with antithyroid drugs. These receptor sequences come from a female donor with Graves disease.

This clonotype has only one observation. This rearrangement joins TRBV3-1 to TRBJ1-3; tentatively, D is TRBD1 (5 bases). V was shortened by 2 bases and J by 0 bases, with 20 bases between the two germline ends. Germline CDR1 is LGHDT and CDR2 is YNNKEL (reference sequence). The CDR3 totals 19 residues. The DNA for the CDR3 is TGTGCCAGCAGCCAACGGGACCATGGGGGGGTAGACTCTGGAAACACCATATATTTT. Its protein product is CASSQRDHGGVDSGNTIYF. Full variable domain (missing parts from reference TRBV3-1 and TRBJ1-3): DTAVSQTPKYLVTQMGNDKSIKCEQNLGHDTMYWYKQDSKKFLKIMFSYNNKELIINETVPNRFSPKSPDKAHLNLHINSLELGDSAVYFCASSQRDHGGVDSGNTIYFGEGSWLTVV.

This clonotype was detected ten times or more. The rearrangement joins TRBV5-1 to TRBJ2-6; possibly TRBD2 for D (6 bases). Trimming shortened V by 0 bases and J by 3 bases, and 7 bases separated the two germline ends. The CDR3 totals 15 residues. The germline V gene encodes CDR1 SGHRS and CDR2 YFSETQ. This CDR3 is CASSLGGVGANVLTF. The CDR3 DNA reads as TGCGCCAGCAGCTTGGGCGGGGTTGGGGCCAACGTCCTGACTTTC.

As concerns this clonotype: At one boundary the junction diverges from the germline segment, which might be a read error. The chain uses TRBV5-1 and TRBJ2-6; 7 bases are shared with TRBD1. The CDR3 contains 20 residues. Germline V gives CDR1 SGHRS, CDR2 YFSETQ. CDR3 in DNA: TGCGCCAACAGCCCCCTCCTCGGCACGGCAGGGGGCTCTGGGGCCAACGTCCTGACTTTC. It specifies CANSPLLGTAGGSGANVLTF.

This clonotype was picked up a small number of times. The CDR3 bases are TGTGCCAGCATCGGACACTGGCCCAACCCGAACTACGAGCAGTACTTC. Its protein is CASIGHWPNPNYEQYF. The chain carries TRBV6-1 and TRBJ2-7; D might be TRBD1 (5 bases). This CDR3 comprises 16 residues. Germline-derived CDR1 and CDR2 are MNHNS and SASEGT. V lost 7 bases, J lost 3 bases, and 22 bases lay in between.

This chain links TRBV7-9 with TRBJ1-1, with D uncertain. Germline CDR1 reads SEHNR; CDR2 reads FQNEAQ (reference sequence). The CDR3 runs to 14 residues. V lost 3 bases and J lost 7, with 15 bases in between. The CDR3 region is CASSFGSASGEAFF. The CDR3, as DNA: TGTGCCAGCAGCTTCGGGTCGGCGTCAGGTGAAGCTTTCTTT.

The chain employs TRBV3-1 and TRBJ2-7, with 14 bases aligning to TRBD2. Germline V gene sequence: CDR1 LGHDT, CDR2 YNNKEL (reference sequence). The CDR3 spans 19 residues. Trimming at V came to 5 bases and at J to 3 bases, leaving 15 bases not matched to a gene. Here the CDR3 DNA reads TGTGCCAGCAGCTCAATGTGGACTAGCGGGAGGATTCGGGACTACGAGCAGTACTTC. Translated, it gives CASSSMWTSGRIRDYEQYF.

Regarding this clonotype: One base away lies a much larger clone, so this may be a sequencing read error. The conserved phenylalanine or tryptophan is not found at the CDR3 terminus, so this likely reflects a read error. This chain joins TRBV11-2 and TRBJ2-4, with 8 nucleotides matching TRBD2. The length of the CDR3 is 14 residues. Germline lookup yields CDR1 SGHAT and CDR2 FQNNGV. V gave up 4 bases and J gave up 6 bases; unmatched junction bases: 5. Written as DNA, the CDR3 is TGTGCCAGCAGCTACCCCGGGGGGGGAAACATTCAGTACCTC. Translated: CASSYPGGGNIQYL.

The chain combines TRBV7-2 with TRBJ2-7, with 8 bases that match TRBD1. J was trimmed by 3 bases and V by 5 bases; bases with no gene match: 9. Germline V CDR1 and CDR2: SGHTA, FQGNSA. The CDR3 has 15 amino acids. CDR3 in DNA: TGTGCCAGCAGCCCCCCCGGACAGGGCCTCTACGAGCAGTACTTC. Protein sequence: CASSPPGQGLYEQYF.

This clonotype was seen at least ten times. This rearrangement joins TRBV6-5 to TRBJ2-5, with TRBD1 as a possible D gene (6 bases). Germline V CDR1 and CDR2: MNHEY, SVGAGI. V was clipped by 4 bases and J by 1 base, with 10 bases between them. This CDR3 comprises 14 residues. The CDR3 bases are TGTGCCAGCAGTTTTGGGACATTCCAAGAGACCCAGTACTTC. Encoded protein: CASSFGTFQETQYF.

V is TRBV5-1 and J is TRBJ2-5; D is perhaps TRBD2 (6 bases). This CDR3 region has 15 residues. V was clipped by 3 bases and J by 4 bases, with 16 bases between them. Per the germline V gene, CDR1 is SGHRS and CDR2 is YFSETQ. CDR3 sequence (DNA): TGCGCCAGCAGCTCCTCCCTCCCGCGGGGAGAGACCCAGTACTTC. This sequence encodes CASSSSLPRGETQYF.

There are many counts of this clonotype. The chain has TRBV19 and TRBJ2-7; 13 positions match TRBD2. CDR1 is LNHDA and CDR2 is SQIVND in the germline V gene (reference sequence). V shed 4 bases and J 3 bases; nucleotides not matched to a gene: 3. CDR3 length: 15 amino acids. The CDR3 loop is CASSTGLAGVYEQYF. DNA of the CDR3: TGTGCCAGTAGTACCGGACTAGCGGGAGTCTACGAGCAGTACTTC.

This clonotype was picked up many times. The V gene is TRBV20-1, the J gene TRBJ2-7; tentative D call: TRBD2 (6 bases). Germline V CDR1 and CDR2: DFQATT, SNEGSKA (reference sequence). This CDR3 contains 15 residues. V was pared by 1 base and J by 0 bases, with 13 bases between. CDR3 nucleotide sequence: TGCAGTGCTAGAGGATCGGGGACTCTCTCCTACGAGCAGTACTTC. It specifies CSARGSGTLSYEQYF.

A single count supports this clonotype. The gene calls are TRBV6-2 or TRBV6-3 and TRBJ1-2; D is perhaps TRBD1 (5 bases). There are 14 residues in the CDR3. The ends were cut back, 8 bases at V and 0 bases at J, with 13 bases in the middle. Germline assignment: CDR1 MNHEY and CDR2 SVGEGT. CDR3 sequence: CASYRTTPNYGYTF. The CDR3 bases are TGTGCCAGCTATCGGACAACACCTAACTATGGCTACACCTTC.

This clonotype was picked up many times. V is TRBV28 and J is TRBJ1-1; 7 bases agree with TRBD1. V shed 6 bases and J 5 bases; nucleotides not matched to a gene: 9. Germline CDR1 and CDR2: MDHEN and SYDVKM. This CDR3 contains 14 residues. The CDR3 DNA reads TGTGCCAGCAGCCCGCAGAGGGGGCATACTGAAGCTTTCTTT. This translates into CASSPQRGHTEAFF.

The gene calls are TRBV28 and TRBJ1-3; D is uncertain. Germline CDR1 is MDHEN and CDR2 is SYDVKM. V lost 9 bases and J lost 1, with 7 bases in between. This CDR3 contains 12 residues. This CDR3 reads CASEGSGNTIYF. The DNA for the CDR3 is TGTGCCAGTGAGGGATCTGGAAACACCATATATTTT.

Many counts were recorded for this clonotype. The chain carries TRBV12-5 and TRBJ2-5; 8 positions match TRBD2. The CDR3 is 16 residues long. The germline gives CDR1 LGHNT, CDR2 FRNRAP. V gave up 2 bases and J gave up 4 bases; unmatched junction bases: 9. This chain's CDR3 is CASGLTIGGARETQYF. CDR3 nucleotide sequence: TGTGCTAGTGGTTTGACCATCGGGGGGGCGCGAGAGACCCAGTACTTC.

This clonotype was seen many times. The V call is TRBV30, the J call TRBJ2-5; D gene ambiguous. The ends were cut back, 1 base at V and 4 bases at J, with 10 bases in the middle. This CDR3 region has 13 residues. Germline loops: CDR1 GTSNPN, CDR2 SVGIG (reference sequence). The CDR3 loop reads CAWSDGVGETQYF. The CDR3 DNA follows: TGTGCCTGGAGTGATGGAGTAGGAGAGACCCAGTACTTC.

A remark on this clonotype: This may be a read error: a much more frequent sequence differs by one nucleotide. The chain recombines TRBV28 with TRBJ2-7; D gene ambiguous. The CDR3 is made up of 11 amino acids. With 5 bases removed from V and 2 bases from J, the gap between germline ends came to 4 bases. CDR1 MDHEN and CDR2 SYDVKM come from the germline V gene. The CDR3 spells CASSHPYEQYF. In nucleotides, the CDR3 is TGTGCCAGCAGTCACCCCTACGAGCAGTACTTC.

This clonotype came up many times. This sequence joins TRBV27 and TRBJ1-4; possibly TRBD1 for D (6 bases). Trimming shortened V by 2 bases and J by 11 bases, and 21 bases separated the two germline ends. The CDR3 has 16 amino acids. Germline V gene data show CDR1 as MNHEY and CDR2 as SMNVEV (reference sequence). The CDR3 reads CASSLNRGQNLGKLFF. The CDR3 bases are TGTGCCAGCAGTTTAAACCGTGGACAGAATCTCGGGAAACTGTTTTTT.

This clonotype has at least ten counts. This chain links TRBV2 with TRBJ2-7; TRBD1 agrees at 10 bases. The trim removed 11 bases at V and 1 base at J, leaving 11 bases unmatched. CDR1 and CDR2 (germline): SNHLY, FYNNEI. The CDR3 loop spans 15 amino acids. The CDR3: CAGWDPDRGSYEQYF. CDR3 sequence (DNA): TGTGCCGGATGGGACCCGGACAGGGGGTCCTACGAGCAGTACTTC.

At least ten counts were recorded for this clonotype. This chain joins TRBV9 and TRBJ2-5; 9 bases map to TRBD2. The junction had 7 bases not matched to a gene; V was cut back by 3 bases and J by 4 bases. Germline lookup yields CDR1 SGDLS and CDR2 YYNGEE. The CDR3 spans 15 residues. The CDR3 nucleotides are TGTGCCAGCAGCGGACTAGCGGCGGGAGGAGAGACCCAGTACTTC. Its protein is CASSGLAAGGETQYF.

This clonotype was recorded a few times. The V and J genes are TRBV20-1 and TRBJ2-5; a weak D match, TRBD2 (5 bases). The CDR3 is 10 amino acids. Trimming took 3 bases from V and 7 from J, leaving 6 bases between them. CDR1 and CDR2 (germline): DFQATT, SNEGSKA (reference sequence). The CDR3 spells CSARGVTQYF. CDR3 bases: TGCAGTGCTAGGGGAGTGACCCAGTACTTC.

The chain uses TRBV7-6 and TRBJ2-2; 8 bases match TRBD1. Germline assignment: CDR1 SGHVS and CDR2 FNYEAQ. V shed 4 bases and J 4 bases; nucleotides not matched to a gene: 8. The CDR3 sequence is 16 residues long. The CDR3 region has the DNA TGTGCCAGCAGCTCTCATCAGGGGGCGCCCACCGGGGAGCTGTTTTTT. Protein sequence: CASSSHQGAPTGELFF.

V and J are TRBV5-1 and TRBJ1-1; TRBD1 matches at 8 bases. The CDR3 length is 16 residues. The V gene's germline CDR1 is SGHRS and CDR2 YFSETQ. V was pared by 2 bases and J by 0 bases, with 6 bases of the junction left unmatched. Written as DNA, the CDR3 is TGCGCCAGCAGCTTTGGGACAGGTGGGATGAACACTGAAGCTTTCTTT. Translating gives CASSFGTGGMNTEAFF.

This clonotype was found many times. The chain has TRBV7-9 and TRBJ1-1; D unclear. Germline CDR1 is SEHNR and CDR2 is FQNEAQ (reference sequence). Trimming shortened V by 6 bases and J by 5 bases, and 7 bases separated the two germline ends. The CDR3 sequence is 11 residues long. The CDR3 DNA is TGTGCCAGCAGACAAAATACTGAAGCTTTCTTT. Its protein product is CASRQNTEAFF.